A single sample gave rise to the 8 T cell receptor beta chains below, sequenced in a study of blood T cell repertoires in COVID-19. Here immunoSEQ multiplex PCR was the method, and the copy in TCRdb shows in-frame clones only, minus some. Here the sample spans around 100,000 clones, less than 85% being singletons. Sequencing input: peripheral blood. These receptors were obtained from a man between 65 and 85 years old with active or convalescent COVID-19.

The chain uses TRBV25-1 and TRBJ1-5, with 8 nucleotides matching TRBD1. This CDR3 has 14 amino acids. Germline V CDR1 and CDR2: MGHDK, SYGVNS. With V trimmed by 6 bases and J by 2 bases, 3 bases remained unmatched. The CDR3 sequence: CASRAGGGNQPQHF. The CDR3 DNA is TGTGCCAGCAGGGCAGGGGGCGGCAATCAGCCCCAGCATTTT.

The V and J genes are TRBV5-1 and TRBJ1-4, with a possible D match to TRBD1 (6 bases). Germline lookup yields CDR1 SGHRS and CDR2 YFSETQ. The CDR3 is 14 amino acids. V shed 4 bases and J shed 8 bases, with 15 bases lying between them. The CDR3 reads CASSMDSRPEKLFF. In nucleotides, the CDR3 is TGCGCCAGCAGCATGGACAGTCGACCAGAAAAACTGTTTTTT. The whole variable domain, filled in from reference TRBV5-1 and TRBJ1-4, reads KAGVTQTPRYLIKTRGQQVTLSCSPISGHRSVSWYQQTPGQGLQFLFEYFSETQRNKGNFPGRFSGRQFSNSRSEMNVSTLELGDSALYLCASSMDSRPEKLFFGSGTQLSVL.

This clone appeared once. The CDR3 loop is CASSKAPGTGTNQPQHF. The CDR3 DNA sequence: TGTGCCAGCAGCAAAGCCCCCGGGACAGGGACTAATCAGCCCCAGCATTTT. V is TRBV21-1 and J is TRBJ1-5; the table's D call, TRBD1, has no DNA check behind it. TRBV21-1 is a recognized pseudogene. This CDR3 has 17 amino acids.

Remarks on this clone: A read error may produce the germline difference seen at one junction end. The rearrangement links TRBV4-1 to TRBJ1-4, with TRBD1 matching over 7 bases. CDR3 length: 13 amino acids. The germline gives CDR1 MGHRA, CDR2 YSYEKL. CDR3 amino acids: CASSQGGLEKLFF. CDR3 DNA: TGCGCCAGCAGTCAAGGGGGCCTTGAAAAACTGTTTTTT.

Here the CDR3 reads CACLQSGSYNEQFF. In nucleotides, the CDR3 is TGTGCCTGCCTCCAAAGCGGCTCCTACAATGAGCAGTTCTTC. The chain joins TRBV30 to TRBJ2-1; tentatively, D is TRBD2 (5 bases). The germline V gene has CDR1 GTSNPN and CDR2 SVGIG (reference sequence). The CDR3 length is 14 residues. V lost 6 bases to trimming and J lost 0 bases, with 12 bases between them. The whole variable domain, filled in from reference TRBV30 and TRBJ2-1, reads SQTIHQWPATLVQPVGSPLSLECTVEGTSNPNLYWYRQAAGRGLQLLFYSVGIGQISSEVPQNLSASRPQDRQFILSSKKLLLSDSGFYLCACLQSGSYNEQFFGPGTRLTVL.

V and J are TRBV20-1 and TRBJ1-5; D gene ambiguous. Trimming cost V 6 bases and J 3 bases, with 6 bases left between them. The CDR3 loop spans 11 amino acids. Per germline, CDR1 DFQATT and CDR2 SNEGSKA (reference sequence). This chain's CDR3 is CSAADNQPQHF. The CDR3 nucleotides are TGCAGTGCCGCGGACAATCAGCCCCAGCATTTT.

The chain uses TRBV24-1 and TRBJ2-1; 10 nucleotides align to TRBD1. CDR1 and CDR2 (germline): KGHDR, SFDVKD. V trimming: 9 bases; J trimming: 3 bases; junction bases outside the gene matches: 4. The CDR3 is 14 amino acids. CDR3 nucleotides: TGTGCCACCCGGGACAGGGGACTCTACAATGAGCAGTTCTTC. Translated: CATRDRGLYNEQFF.

V gene TRBV5-1 combines with J gene TRBJ2-3; TRBD2 might be the D (5 bases). This CDR3 contains 14 residues. The V end lost 7 bases, the J end lost 1 base, and 13 bases lay between the germline ends. Germline lookup yields CDR1 SGHRS and CDR2 YFSETQ. The CDR3 loop reads CASGRGFGTDTQYF. As DNA, the CDR3 is TGCGCCAGCGGTCGGGGATTCGGCACAGATACGCAGTATTTT.